A selection of T cell receptor beta chains follows, all from one sample in a study of blood T cell repertoires in COVID-19. Generated by immunoSEQ multiplex PCR, the TCRdb table keeps only in-frame clones and is missing some. The sample consists of about 190,000 clones, approximately 84% of them appearing once. The sample consisted of PBMCs or T cells enriched from blood (not recorded which). The receptor set was obtained from a woman aged 30 to 39 who had recovered from COVID-19. Each CDR3 is given with its conserved first and last residue. A D gene is named only where the DNA matches it firmly. For some rows the clone size is stated as once, few or many, or as a class when expanded; others skip it.

v_call	d_call	clone_size	j_call	cdr3_nt	cdr3_aa
TRBV15	TRBD1	once	TRBJ2-1	TGTGCCACCAGCACCCGGGACAGTAGCGATGAGCAGTTCTTC	CATSTRDSSDEQFF
TRBV19	.	.	TRBJ1-1	TGTGCCAGTAGTATTAGCAGGGTGGTGAACACTGAAGCTTTCTTT	CASSISRVVNTEAFF
TRBV14	TRBD1	few	TRBJ1-2	TGTGCCAGCAGCCACCCCCGACAGGGTAACTATGGCTACACCTTC	CASSHPRQGNYGYTF
TRBV9	TRBD2	.	TRBJ2-3	TGTGCCAGCAGCGTAGCCCCAGCGGGAGGGACCACAGATACGCAGTATTTT	CASSVAPAGGTTDTQYF
TRBV9	.	.	TRBJ2-5	TGTGCCAGCAGCGGCCGGGGTACACAAGAGACCCAGTACTTC	CASSGRGTQETQYF
TRBV28	.	.	TRBJ2-3	TGTGCCAGCAGTTCGGGGAGCTGGAGCAGCACAGATACGCAGTATTTT	CASSSGSWSSTDTQYF
TRBV10-2	TRBD1	.	TRBJ1-2	TGCGCCAGCAGTGAACTGGGACAGGGGAGCGGTGGCTACACCTTC	CASSELGQGSGGYTF
TRBV6-4	.	.	TRBJ1-3	TGTGCCAGCAGTGACTCGAGGGGAAACACCATATATTTT	CASSDSRGNTIYF
TRBV5-1	TRBD1	few	TRBJ1-1	TGCGCCAGCAGCTTCCGGACAGGGAACACTGAAGCTTTCTTT	CASSFRTGNTEAFF
TRBV14	TRBD2	.	TRBJ2-1	TGTGCCAGCAGCCGAGGAGGACTAGGGAGTTACAATGAGCAGTTCTTC	CASSRGGLGSYNEQFF
TRBV10-3	TRBD2	.	TRBJ2-1	TGTGCCATCAGTAGAGGCGGGAGCTACAATGAGCAGTTCTTC	CAISRGGSYNEQFF
TRBV29-1	.	.	TRBJ1-2	TGCAGCGTTGACGGTGGACAGTTCTATGGCTACACCTTC	CSVDGGQFYGYTF
TRBV3-1/TRBV3-2	TRBD2	.	TRBJ2-7	TGTGCCAGCAGCCAAGGTGCGGGAGGTCCGGGCTCAGAGCAGTACTTC	CASSQGAGGPGSEQYF
TRBV19	TRBD2	.	TRBJ2-3	TGTGCCAGTAGTATACCCCCTGAGGCTAGCGGGAGAACAGATACGCAGTATTTT	CASSIPPEASGRTDTQYF
TRBV5-1	.	.	TRBJ2-5	TGCGCCAGCAGCTTGGCTAGCCAAGAGACCCAGTACTTC	CASSLASQETQYF
TRBV6-5	.	.	TRBJ1-2	TGTGCCAGCAGTTGGGCTCGGGTGGACGGGAGTGGCTACACCTTC	CASSWARVDGSGYTF
TRBV3-1/TRBV3-2	.	.	TRBJ1-6	TGTGCCAGCAGCCCATTGGGGGCCAGGGATAGTCCCAATAATTCACCCCTCCACTTT	CASSPLGARDSPNNSPLHF
TRBV7-9	.	many	TRBJ1-3	TGTGCCAGCAGCCCACTACTAAGCTCTGGAAACACCATATATTTT	CASSPLLSSGNTIYF
TRBV4-2	.	once	TRBJ2-3	TGTGCCAGCAGCCAAACCGGGACTAGCACAGATACGCAGTATTTT	CASSQTGTSTDTQYF
TRBV7-9	TRBD1	.	TRBJ1-5	TGTGCCAGCACCCAAGGTCAGGGGGCAGGGGAGCCCCAGCATTTT	CASTQGQGAGEPQHF
TRBV20-1	.	.	TRBJ2-5	TGCAGTGCCAGCCTCCAGGCCCAGTACTTC	CSASLQAQYF
TRBV4-2	TRBD2	.	TRBJ2-3	TGTGCCAGCAGCCAGACTAGCGGGGCCGGAGATACGCAGTATTTT	CASSQTSGAGDTQYF